The TCR beta chain described here comes from a study of cytomegalovirus exposure and HLA in healthy donors. Study overall: Drawn from HLA-typed donors, approximately 85 million unique TCRs were held in an early data release.

On this clone: What it recognizes is unknown.

V lost 2 bases, J lost 2 bases, and 3 bases stayed unmatched. Germline V gives CDR1 MNHEY, CDR2 SVGAGI. This CDR3 has 15 residues. Study findings and constraints: Later work associated roughly 17,000 TCR beta sequences with HLA alleles at 0.05 false discovery rate. In a later analysis, several top co-occurrence clusters appeared linked to parvovirus B19, influenza, CMV and Epstein-Barr virus. Prediction of most subjects' HLA-A and HLA-B alleles by TCR beta sequences was reportedly accurate.

13 Jbeta primers and 60 Vbeta primers were used for the PCR. The protocol was immunoSEQ multiplex PCR, while the TCRdb copy is restricted to in-frame clones and leaves out a portion. The sample totals tens of thousands of clones. The sample consisted of PBMCs. V usage is TRBV6-5 and J usage is TRBJ1-5; 7 bases agree with TRBD1. The receptor comes from a male donor in good health and CMV-seronegative. The CDR3 sequence: CASSYKGAGNQPQHF. In DNA, the CDR3 is TGTGCCAGCAGTTACAAGGGGGCCGGCAATCAGCCCCAGCATTTT.